This TCR beta chain comes out of a study of T cell repertoires in cytomegalovirus infection. This CDR3 has 15 amino acids. Germline CDR1 reads MNHEY; CDR2 reads SVGEGT. Trimming pared 5 bases from V and 5 bases from J, leaving 18 bases between. TCRdb fed the reads into MiXCR, producing one record per CDR3 protein. The sample holds hundreds of thousands of distinct CDR3 sequences, 24% seen once. The source of this sequence is a human donor in good health (CMV status not recorded). Some clones in this sample may be carry-over from other donors' samples. J is TRBJ1-1 and V is TRBV6-2 or TRBV6-3, with D possibly matching TRBD1 (6 bases). Sequenced input: CD8+ T cells from PBMCs. The CDR3 DNA follows: TGTGCCAGCAGTCAAACCGAACAGGGCCGGACTGAAGCTTTCTTT. Translation: CASSQTEQGRTEAFF.